This TCR beta chain was obtained from a study of T-cell reconstitution after alpha-beta-depleted transplantation in children. The V end was cut by 2 bases, the J end by 6 bases, with 11 bases between. Germline CDR1 and CDR2: SGHTA and FQGNSA. The CDR3 spans 14 residues. Unique molecular identifiers were incorporated into the prepared TCRbeta library. A single record per CDR3 protein comes from TCRdb applying MiXCR to the PCR reads. The table includes about 590,000 distinct CDR3 sequences, 13% detected once. The chain links TRBV7-2 to TRBJ2-1; D ambiguous. This TCR came from a male patient under 18 who had a stem cell transplant for acute myeloid leukemia, so the T cells may come from the graft donor. The source was PBMCs, mostly from graft donor cells, collected 360 days after TCRalphabeta/CD19-depleted stem cell transplant. The CDR3 is CASSLSPTLNEQFF. The DNA for the CDR3 is TGTGCCAGCAGCTTAAGCCCAACTCTCAATGAGCAGTTCTTC.